This TCR beta chain was observed in a study of cytomegalovirus exposure and HLA in healthy donors. Points on this clone: Antigen specificity is unknown.

The study, taken as a whole, reports: Altogether, some 160 TCR beta chains were recorded as cytomegalovirus-associated.

Measured with immunoSEQ multiplex PCR; TCRdb has only the in-frame clones, and not every one. The data show some 200,000 clones, about 90% seen once. The V gene's germline CDR1 is MGHRA and CDR2 YSYEKL. V was trimmed by 4 bases and J by 2 bases, leaving 13 bases between them. The length of the CDR3 is 15 residues. The sequence was collected from a woman under 30 in good health and CMV-seronegative. V gene TRBV4-1 combines with J gene TRBJ2-3; D call uncertain. The sequenced material came from PBMCs. In DNA form, the CDR3 reads TGCGCCAGCAGCCTCGTGAGTTTAGTCACAGATACGCAGTATTTT. This gives the protein CASSLVSLVTDTQYF.